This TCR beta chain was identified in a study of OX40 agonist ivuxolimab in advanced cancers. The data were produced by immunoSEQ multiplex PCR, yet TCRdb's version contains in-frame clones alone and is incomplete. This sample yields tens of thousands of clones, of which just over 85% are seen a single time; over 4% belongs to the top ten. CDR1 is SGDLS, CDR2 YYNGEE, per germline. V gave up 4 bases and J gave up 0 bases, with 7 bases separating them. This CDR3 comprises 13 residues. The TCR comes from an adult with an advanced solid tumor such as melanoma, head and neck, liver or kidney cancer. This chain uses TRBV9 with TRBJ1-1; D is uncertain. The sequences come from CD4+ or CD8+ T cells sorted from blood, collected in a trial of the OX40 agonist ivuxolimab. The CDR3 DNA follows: TGTGCCAGCAGCATAAGTATGAACACTGAAGCTTTCTTT. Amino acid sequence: CASSISMNTEAFF.